These T cell receptor beta chains were read from a single sample in a study of blood T cell repertoires in COVID-19. Clones were sequenced by immunoSEQ multiplex PCR, and TCRdb holds only the in-frame ones, with some missing. There are around 300,000 clones in the sample; around 90% occur only once, and more than 0.95% lies in the top ten. Sequenced sample: PBMCs or T cells enriched from blood (not recorded which). Source of these receptors: a woman aged 25-40 years who had recovered from COVID-19. Each CDR3 is given with its conserved first and last residue. A D gene is named only where the DNA matches it firmly. Expanded clones are given a class, and other clones once, few, many or no size at all.

clone_size,j_call,d_call,v_call,cdr3_nt,cdr3_aa
-,TRBJ2-3,-,TRBV15,TGTGCCACCAGCAGAGCACGGGGGTACACAGATACGCAGTATTTT,CATSRARGYTDTQYF
-,TRBJ2-7,TRBD1,TRBV28,TGTGCCAGCACCCCCCCTACAGGGGGCCGGTACGAGCAGTACTTC,CASTPPTGGRYEQYF
-,TRBJ2-3,TRBD1,TRBV5-1,TGCGCCAGCTCCGGGACAGAGCCTTATACGCAGTATTTT,CASSGTEPYTQYF
few,TRBJ1-6,TRBD1,TRBV3-1/TRBV3-2,TGTGCCAGCAGCCAGTTCAGTAGGGGGCGGAATTCACCCCTCCACTTT,CASSQFSRGRNSPLHF
-,TRBJ1-2,-,TRBV5-8,TGTGCCAGCAGCATATGGGTCGACAGGTCCGTCTATGGCTACACCTTC,CASSIWVDRSVYGYTF
-,TRBJ1-6,-,TRBV5-8,TGTGCCAGCAGCTTTGGGACTGATAATTCACCCCTCCACTTT,CASSFGTDNSPLHF
-,TRBJ2-1,TRBD2,TRBV28,TGTGCCAGCGGCATAGCAGCGGGAGACAACAATGAGCAGTTCTTC,CASGIAAGDNNEQFF
once,TRBJ2-2,TRBD2,TRBV10-3,TGTGCCATCAGTGAGGGGGGACTAGCGGGAGGCACCGGGGAGCTGTTTTTT,CAISEGGLAGGTGELFF
once,TRBJ1-3,-,TRBV30,TGTGCCTGGAGTGTAGGGGCTGGAAACACCATATATTTT,CAWSVGAGNTIYF
-,TRBJ1-2,TRBD1,TRBV5-3,TGTGCCAGAAGCTGGGGACAGGGGTCTGTAGGAGGCTACACCTTC,CARSWGQGSVGGYTF
-,TRBJ2-2,TRBD1,TRBV6-5,TGTGCCAGCAGTCCCAGGGGGCGGAACACCGGGGAGCTGTTTTTT,CASSPRGRNTGELFF
-,TRBJ2-1,-,TRBV9,TGTGCCAGCAGCGTCACATGGGGAGCTAGGGATGAGCAGTTCTTC,CASSVTWGARDEQFF
-,TRBJ2-1,TRBD2,TRBV28,TGTGCCAGCAGTTCGACTAGCGGGCTGAATGAGCAGTTCTTC,CASSSTSGLNEQFF
-,TRBJ2-5,TRBD1,TRBV15,TGTGCCACCAGCAGAGATAAACAGGGGTGGGTCGGTGAGACCCAGTACTTC,CATSRDKQGWVGETQYF
-,TRBJ2-7,TRBD2,TRBV7-2,TGTGCCAGCAGCCCGACTAGCTTGGGGCACGAGCAGTACTTC,CASSPTSLGHEQYF
-,TRBJ1-6,TRBD1,TRBV2,TGTGCCAGCAGGTCCGGGACAGGGAGCCAGGTTAGCCGTTCACCCCTCCACTTT,CASRSGTGSQVSRSPLHF
-,TRBJ2-7,-,TRBV6-5,TGTGCCAGCAGTTACTCGGTCACGGGATCCACCTACGAGCAGTACTTC,CASSYSVTGSTYEQYF
-,TRBJ2-6,-,TRBV28,TGTGCCAGCAGTTTCACGACTAGTAGCTCTGGGGCCAACGTCCTGACTTTC,CASSFTTSSSGANVLTF
-,TRBJ1-2,TRBD1,TRBV28,TGTGCCAGCAGTTTAAATCTAGGGGCAGGGGGTACCTATGGCTACACCTTC,CASSLNLGAGGTYGYTF
-,TRBJ1-5,-,TRBV5-4,TGTGCCAGCAGTTCGGGTAATAGCAATCAGCCCCAGCATTTT,CASSSGNSNQPQHF
-,TRBJ1-6,TRBD1,TRBV6-1,TGTGCCAGCAGTGAAGGGACAGGGTTATCTTCACCCCTCCACTTT,CASSEGTGLSSPLHF
-,TRBJ2-3,TRBD2,TRBV19,TGTGCCAGTAAATGGACTAGCGGACTCACAGATACGCAGTATTTT,CASKWTSGLTDTQYF
-,TRBJ2-1,-,TRBV27,TGTGCCAGCAGATTTCACAGCCACAATGAGCAGTTCTTC,CASRFHSHNEQFF
few,TRBJ2-2,-,TRBV6-2/TRBV6-3,TGTGCCAGCAGTTACTCGTTTATGAACACCGGGGAGCTGTTTTTT,CASSYSFMNTGELFF
-,TRBJ2-1,TRBD2,TRBV27,TGTGCCAGCAGTTGGCTAGCGGGAGGGGAGCAGTTCTTC,CASSWLAGGEQFF
-,TRBJ2-5,-,TRBV18,TGTGCCAGCTCAGGACTTTACCAAGAGACCCAGTACTTC,CASSGLYQETQYF
once,TRBJ2-7,-,TRBV7-7,TGTGCTAGCAGCTTAGGTTCACAGGGATACGAGCAGTACTTC,CASSLGSQGYEQYF
-,TRBJ1-3,-,TRBV18,TGTGCCAGCTCACCACTTGGCAGGGAAGACACCATATATTTT,CASSPLGREDTIYF
-,TRBJ1-1,-,TRBV10-3,TGTGCTTTTTCCCCCACTCGCGAGACTGAAGCTTTCTTT,CAFSPTRETEAFF
few,TRBJ1-5,-,TRBV7-8,TGTGCCAGCAGCTCCAGGGGATCCTATAGCAATCAGCCCCAGCATTTT,CASSSRGSYSNQPQHF
-,TRBJ2-5,-,TRBV7-9,TGTGCCAGCAGCTCTTGGCGTCAGGGGACCCAGTACTTC,CASSSWRQGTQYF
-,TRBJ1-3,-,TRBV6-2/TRBV6-3,TGTGCCAGCAGTTACGGCTCCGGACTGATCGGAAACACCATATATTTT,CASSYGSGLIGNTIYF
-,TRBJ2-7,-,TRBV9,TGTGCCAGCAGTCTGGACTCCTCTCCGACCTACGAGCAGTACTTC,CASSLDSSPTYEQYF
-,TRBJ2-7,TRBD1,TRBV2,TGTGCCAGCAGTCTGGGACAGGCTATCCCGTACTTC,CASSLGQAIPYF
-,TRBJ1-6,-,TRBV27,TGTGCCAGCAGTTTTAACAGGGACGGTTCACCCCTCCACTTT,CASSFNRDGSPLHF
-,TRBJ2-7,-,TRBV18,TGTGCCAGCTCACCTTCAAAGGGGCACGAGCAGTACTTC,CASSPSKGHEQYF
-,TRBJ2-6,-,TRBV7-3,TGTGCCAGCAGTACGAGCTCTGGGGCCAACGTCCTGACTTTC,CASSTSSGANVLTF